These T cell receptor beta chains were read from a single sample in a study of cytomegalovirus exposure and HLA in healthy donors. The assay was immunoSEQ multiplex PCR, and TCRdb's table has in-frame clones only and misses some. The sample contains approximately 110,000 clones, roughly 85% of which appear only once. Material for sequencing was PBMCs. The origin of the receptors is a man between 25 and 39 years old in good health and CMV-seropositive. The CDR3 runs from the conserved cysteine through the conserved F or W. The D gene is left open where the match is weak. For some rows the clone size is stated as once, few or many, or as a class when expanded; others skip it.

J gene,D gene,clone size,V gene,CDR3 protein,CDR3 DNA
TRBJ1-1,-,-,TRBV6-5,CASSLLGPRAEAFF,TGTGCCAGCAGTCTCCTGGGCCCGCGCGCTGAAGCTTTCTTT
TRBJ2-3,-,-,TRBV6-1,CASGLSYGADTQYF,TGTGCCAGTGGCCTATCGTACGGGGCAGATACGCAGTATTTT
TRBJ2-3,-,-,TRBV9,CASNLGGYTDTQYF,TGTGCCAGCAACCTCGGGGGTTACACAGATACGCAGTATTTT
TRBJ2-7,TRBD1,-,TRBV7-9,CASSLGQHTYEQYF,TGTGCCAGCAGCCTGGGACAGCACACCTACGAGCAGTACTTC
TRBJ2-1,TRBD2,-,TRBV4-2,CASSQDRREVGNEQFF,TGTGCCAGCAGCCAAGATAGGCGGGAGGTGGGCAATGAGCAGTTCTTC
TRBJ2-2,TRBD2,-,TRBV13,CASSSTSERAGELFF,TGTGCCAGCAGCTCGACTAGCGAGAGGGCCGGGGAGCTGTTTTTT
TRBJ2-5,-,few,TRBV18,CASSPRFGETQYF,TGTGCCAGCTCTCCCCGATTCGGAGAGACCCAGTACTTC
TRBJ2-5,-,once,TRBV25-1,CASSEIPGYGETQYF,TGTGCCAGCAGTGAAATACCAGGGTATGGGGAGACCCAGTACTTC
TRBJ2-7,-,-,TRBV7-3,CASSLTRGSIGEQYF,TGTGCCAGCAGCTTAACCAGGGGAAGTATTGGCGAGCAGTACTTC
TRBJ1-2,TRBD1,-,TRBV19,CASIRADRGLRYGYTF,TGTGCCAGTATTCGGGCGGACAGGGGGCTAAGGTATGGCTACACCTTC
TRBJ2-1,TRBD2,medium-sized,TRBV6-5,CASSVLAGVHNEQFF,TGTGCCAGCAGTGTTCTAGCGGGAGTCCACAATGAGCAGTTCTTC
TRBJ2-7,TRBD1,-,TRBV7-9,CASSARTGGPTYEQYF,TGTGCCAGCAGCGCTCGGACAGGGGGACCTACCTACGAGCAGTACTTC
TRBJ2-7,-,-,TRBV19,CASMDGMRGYEQYF,TGTGCCAGTATGGACGGAATGCGGGGCTACGAGCAGTACTTC
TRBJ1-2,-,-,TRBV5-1,CASSLATNYGYTF,TGCGCCAGCAGCTTGGCCACAAACTATGGCTACACCTTC
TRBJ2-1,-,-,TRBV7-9,CASSSLLGSGGQFF,TGTGCCAGCAGCTCCCTACTAGGAAGCGGTGGGCAGTTCTTC
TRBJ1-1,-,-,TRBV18,CASSPPWEGAVFF,TGTGCCAGCTCACCTCCCTGGGAGGGAGCGGTTTTCTTT
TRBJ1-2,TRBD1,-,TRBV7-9,CSSSLGTGRLHGYTF,TGTTCCAGCAGCTTAGGGACAGGGAGACTCCATGGCTACACCTTC
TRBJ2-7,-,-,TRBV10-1,CASSAGGSSYEQYF,TGCGCCAGCAGTGCCGGGGGAAGCTCCTACGAGCAGTACTTC
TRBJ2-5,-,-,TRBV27,CASSSPRALGETQYF,TGTGCCAGCAGTTCCCCCAGGGCCCTCGGGGAGACCCAGTACTTC
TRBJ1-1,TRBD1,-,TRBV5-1,CASSPQGQGSTEAFF,TGCGCCAGCAGTCCCCAGGGACAGGGAAGCACTGAAGCTTTCTTT